A single sample is the source of the 23 T cell receptor beta chains below, sequenced in a study of T cells in localized non-small cell lung cancer. Here immunoSEQ multiplex PCR was the method, and the copy in TCRdb shows in-frame clones only, minus some. The table lists about 52,000 clones, around three quarters of them singletons. The input for sequencing was PBMCs, taken before any cancer treatment. The receptors were sampled from a woman aged 40 to 75 with stage II lung adenocarcinoma.

In this sample, this clone turned up a few times. This chain links TRBV11-2 with TRBJ1-5, with D tentatively TRBD1 (5 bases). The CDR3 is made up of 15 amino acids. Germline lookup yields CDR1 SGHAT and CDR2 FQNNGV. Trimming cost V 4 bases and J 10 bases, with 20 bases left between them. The CDR3 sequence is CASSSGRQVPFPQHF. The CDR3 nucleotides are TGTGCCAGCAGCTCAGGGCGGCAGGTCCCATTTCCCCAGCATTTT.

The count of this clone is one. This chain uses TRBV7-2 with TRBJ1-6; D gene ambiguous. The V gene lost 5 bases and the J gene lost 6 bases, with 14 bases spanning the gap. The CDR3 consists of 15 residues. Germline V gene lookup returns CDR1 SGHTA and CDR2 FQGNSA. In DNA, the CDR3 is TGTGCCAGCAGCCCCCTCGGGCAGCCTAATTCACCCCTCCACTTT. Encoded protein: CASSPLGQPNSPLHF. The complete variable domain, with remaining parts taken from reference TRBV7-2 and TRBJ1-6, reads GAGVSQSPSNKVTEKGKDVELRCDPISGHTALYWYRQSLGQGLEFLIYFQGNSAPDKSGLPSDRFSAERTGGSVSTLTIQRTQQEDSAVYLCASSPLGQPNSPLHFGNGTRLTVT.

The chain links TRBV6-1 to TRBJ1-1; D is unclear. Trimming removed 5 bases at V and 6 bases at J, with 13 bases between. The CDR3 consists of 13 residues. Germline V gene lookup returns CDR1 MNHNS and CDR2 SASEGT. This chain's CDR3 is CASSPFNGPEAFF. CDR3 DNA: TGTGCCAGCAGTCCCTTTAACGGTCCTGAAGCTTTCTTT.

This clone was counted between two and nine times. The J gene is TRBJ1-1, the V gene TRBV11-2; 12 bases line up with TRBD1. This CDR3 has 18 amino acids. Germline V CDR1 and CDR2: SGHAT, FQNNGV. V shed 5 bases, J shed 4 bases, and the junction held 14 bases outside the gene matches. This CDR3 reads CASSRVGTGGAGPTEAFF. DNA of the CDR3: TGTGCCAGCAGCCGTGTCGGGACAGGGGGCGCGGGCCCCACTGAAGCTTTCTTT.

The chain uses TRBV7-2 and TRBJ2-3; the D is unclear. V dropped 4 bases and J dropped 2 bases, with 7 bases sitting between them. Germline lookup yields CDR1 SGHTA and CDR2 FQGNSA. CDR3 length equals 13 residues. The chain's CDR3 is CASSSRTTDTQYF. CDR3 in DNA: TGTGCCAGCAGCTCGCGGACCACAGATACGCAGTATTTT.

This clone was recorded a few times. V is TRBV7-8 and J is TRBJ1-6; TRBD1 agrees at 9 bases. In germline, CDR1 is SGHVS, CDR2 FQNEAQ. The CDR3 consists of 14 residues. The junction had 7 bases not matched to a gene; V was cut back by 5 bases and J by 11 bases. The CDR3 DNA sequence: TGTGCCAGCAGCATAACAGGGGGCTGGGCACCCCTCCACTTT. Translated: CASSITGGWAPLHF.

This clone was counted between two and nine times. The chain combines TRBV7-2 with TRBJ1-5, with 9 bases that match TRBD1. Germline values: CDR1 SGHTA, CDR2 FQGNSA. This CDR3 contains 14 residues. Trimming took 1 base from V and 10 from J; bases not matched to a gene: 5. This CDR3 reads CASSLGTGARPQHF. DNA for the CDR3: TGTGCCAGCAGCTTAGGGACAGGGGCACGCCCCCAGCATTTT.

The sample holds a few counts of this clone. V usage is TRBV4-1 and J usage is TRBJ2-3, with TRBD2 identical over 13 bases. The germline V gene has CDR1 MGHRA and CDR2 YSYEKL. The junction had 7 bases not matched to a gene; V was cut back by 4 bases and J by 0 bases. There are 18 residues in the CDR3. CDR3 sequence: CASSLRTSGGSSTDTQYF. The CDR3 DNA follows: TGCGCCAGCAGCCTAAGGACTAGCGGGGGATCTAGCACAGATACGCAGTATTTT.

V usage is TRBV6-6 and J usage is TRBJ1-2; D unclear. Per germline, CDR1 MNHNY and CDR2 SVGAGI (reference sequence). The CDR3 sequence is 12 residues long. Trimming removed 6 bases from V and 4 bases from J, with 9 bases in between. As DNA, the CDR3 is TGTGCCAGCAGGGAATCGATCTATGGCTACACCTTC. Protein product: CASRESIYGYTF.

The chain links TRBV6-6 to TRBJ1-5, with D possibly matching TRBD1 (5 bases). The CDR3 loop spans 15 amino acids. V gave up 11 bases and J gave up 5 bases, with 22 bases separating them. Looked up from germline, CDR1 is MNHNY and CDR2 is SVGAGI (reference sequence). CDR3 nucleotide sequence: TGTGCCTCAGTGGGGTCGACCGGGACCGATCAGCCCCAGCATTTT. It specifies CASVGSTGTDQPQHF.

In this sample, this clone turned up once. V usage is TRBV7-2 and J usage is TRBJ2-1; no definite D call. The germline gives CDR1 SGHTA, CDR2 FQGNSA. The CDR3 is 12 amino acids. Trimming pared 4 bases from V and 9 bases from J, leaving 10 bases between. CDR3 sequence: CASSWRSGEQFF. The CDR3 DNA follows: TGTGCCAGCAGCTGGCGTAGTGGTGAGCAGTTCTTC. Full variable domain (rest looked up from reference TRBV7-2 and TRBJ2-1): GAGVSQSPSNKVTEKGKDVELRCDPISGHTALYWYRQSLGQGLEFLIYFQGNSAPDKSGLPSDRFSAERTGGSVSTLTIQRTQQEDSAVYLCASSWRSGEQFFGPGTRLTVL.

This chain uses TRBV7-8 with TRBJ1-5; D uncertain. Germline assignment: CDR1 SGHVS and CDR2 FQNEAQ. The CDR3 is 14 amino acids. V was shortened by 1 base and J by 7 bases, with 11 bases between the two germline ends. CDR3 protein: CASSLGGSPQPQHF. The CDR3 DNA is TGTGCCAGCAGCTTAGGCGGCAGTCCCCAGCCCCAGCATTTT.

The V call is TRBV5-4, the J call TRBJ2-3; the match to TRBD1 covers 9 bases. This CDR3 has 13 residues. Germline CDR1 and CDR2: SGHNT and YYREEE (reference sequence). The ends lost 3 bases at V and 6 bases at J; junction bases unmatched: 2. Written as DNA, the CDR3 is TGTGCCAGCAGCTGGACAGGGGAGGATACGCAGTATTTT. It codes for CASSWTGEDTQYF.

The DNA of the CDR3 is TGTGCCAGCAGTCGGGGCTTCAATCAGCCCCAGCATTTT. It translates to CASSRGFNQPQHF. The rearrangement links TRBV6-1 to TRBJ1-5; perhaps TRBD1 as D (5 bases). This CDR3 comprises 13 residues. Germline V gives CDR1 MNHNS, CDR2 SASEGT. V dropped 5 bases and J dropped 3 bases, with 8 bases sitting between them.

The chain carries TRBV5-1 and TRBJ2-3; TRBD1 is a possible D gene (5 bases). Trimming stripped 5 bases from V and 4 bases from J, with 11 bases between. CDR3 size: 13 residues. The germline CDR1 and CDR2 sequences are SGHRS and YFSETQ. The CDR3 DNA sequence: TGCGCCAGCAGTTCTTTGACAGCAGATACGCAGTATTTT. Its translation is CASSSLTADTQYF.

The chain recombines TRBV28 with TRBJ2-1, with D maybe TRBD1 (6 bases). The V end was cut by 4 bases, the J end by 7 bases, with 20 bases between. This CDR3 contains 16 residues. Germline CDR1 is MDHEN and CDR2 is SYDVKM. CDR3 nucleotides: TGTGCCAGCAGTTCAACCTCCAGGGGAACATCAAATGAGCAGTTCTTC. Translated, it gives CASSSTSRGTSNEQFF.

The CDR3: CASSLAGVQGAHNSPLHF. DNA of the CDR3: TGTGCCAGCAGCTTAGCTGGCGTGCAGGGGGCCCACAATTCACCCCTCCACTTT. The chain has TRBV11-2 and TRBJ1-6; 8 bases line up with TRBD1. V lost 1 base to trimming and J lost 7 bases; unmatched junction nucleotides: 12. Germline V gives CDR1 SGHAT, CDR2 FQNNGV. The CDR3 is made up of 18 amino acids.

V and J are TRBV6-1 and TRBJ2-3; the match to TRBD2 covers 12 bases. V was pared by 5 bases and J by 1 base, with 1 base of the junction left unmatched. Germline CDR1 reads MNHNS; CDR2 reads SASEGT. This CDR3 is built from 15 residues. The CDR3 DNA is TGTGCCAGCAGTCGGACTAGCGGGGGCACAGATACGCAGTATTTT. Amino acids: CASSRTSGGTDTQYF.

This clone has just a few counts. The V call is TRBV28, the J call TRBJ1-3; 7 nucleotides match TRBD1. CDR1 is MDHEN and CDR2 is SYDVKM in the germline V gene. The CDR3 runs 17 residues. J gave up 7 bases and V 4 bases, and 16 bases lay outside the gene matches. CDR3 in amino acids: CASSSFTDRVLENTIYF. The CDR3 DNA sequence: TGTGCCAGCAGTTCCTTCACCGACAGGGTGTTGGAGAACACCATATATTTT.

This clone was observed a single time. V is TRBV10-3 and J is TRBJ2-7; D is ambiguous. The CDR3 is 14 amino acids. The germline V gene has CDR1 ENHRY and CDR2 SYGVKD. V shed 4 bases and J shed 4 bases, with 14 bases lying between them. Here the CDR3 reads CAISALDIFYEQYF. CDR3 coding DNA: TGTGCCATCAGTGCACTCGACATCTTTTACGAGCAGTACTTC.

The chain uses TRBV6-6 and TRBJ2-1; TRBD2 matches at 15 bases. V gave up 3 bases and J gave up 9 bases; unmatched junction bases: 3. This CDR3 spans 15 amino acids. Germline V gives CDR1 MNHNY, CDR2 SVGAGI (reference sequence). In nucleotides, the CDR3 is TGTGCCAGCAGTTATCCGGGACTAGCGGGGGGTGAGCAGTTCTTC. Its translation is CASSYPGLAGGEQFF.

The chain has TRBV5-1 and TRBJ1-2; maybe TRBD1 (6 bases). The germline gives CDR1 SGHRS, CDR2 YFSETQ. The CDR3 covers 16 residues. The V gene lost 1 base and the J gene lost 8 bases, with 21 bases spanning the gap. The chain's CDR3 is CASSLTGRRAPGGYTF. In nucleotides, the CDR3 is TGCGCCAGCAGCTTGACAGGGCGGAGGGCCCCAGGCGGCTACACCTTC. Complete variable domain (other parts from reference TRBV5-1 and TRBJ1-2): KAGVTQTPRYLIKTRGQQVTLSCSPISGHRSVSWYQQTPGQGLQFLFEYFSETQRNKGNFPGRFSGRQFSNSRSEMNVSTLELGDSALYLCASSLTGRRAPGGYTFGSGTRLTVV.

V and J are TRBV5-1 and TRBJ2-7; 9 bases map to TRBD1. This CDR3 is 15 amino acids long. CDR1 is SGHRS, CDR2 YFSETQ, per germline. V was pared by 4 bases and J by 3 bases, with 8 bases of the junction left unmatched. The CDR3 DNA sequence: TGCGCCAGCAGCCCCGGACAGGGGCTTTACTACGAGCAGTACTTC. Translation gives CASSPGQGLYYEQYF.